One and the same sample provided the 24 T cell receptor beta chains below, sequenced in a study of CD4 T cells in relation to SARS-CoV-2 and coronaviruses. Measured with immunoSEQ multiplex PCR; TCRdb has only the in-frame clones, and not every one. The sample contains approximately 30,000 clones, about 79% of which appear only once. CD4+ T cells from unexposed donors were obtained before the COVID-19 pandemic (2011-2018). Isolation of CD4+ T cells took place after about eleven days in culture. No antigens are known for them. Input material: CD4+ T cells from PBMCs, cultured in vitro. These receptors came from a human donor in good health.

This chain uses TRBV5-4 with TRBJ2-2, with 10 bases matching TRBD2. The CDR3 totals 15 residues. The V gene's germline CDR1 is SGHNT and CDR2 YYREEE (reference sequence). V was pared by 5 bases and J by 4 bases, with 5 bases of the junction left unmatched. The CDR3 region is CASRLAGGGTGELFF. CDR3 DNA: TGTGCCAGCAGATTAGCGGGGGGAGGCACCGGGGAGCTGTTTTTT.

The rearrangement joins TRBV19 to TRBJ2-1, with a possible D match to TRBD1 (5 bases). CDR1 LNHDA and CDR2 SQIVND come from the germline V gene (reference sequence). This CDR3 has 14 amino acids. Trimming shortened V by 3 bases and J by 1 base, and 7 bases separated the two germline ends. CDR3 region: CASSIRVSYNEQFF. The CDR3 coding sequence is TGTGCCAGTAGTATCAGGGTTTCCTACAATGAGCAGTTCTTC.

V and J are TRBV12-3 or TRBV12-4 and TRBJ2-7, with 12 bases matching TRBD1. With 8 bases clipped from V and 5 bases from J, the junction kept 1 base outside the gene matches. This CDR3 is 12 amino acids long. CDR3 bases: TGTGCCAGCGGGACAGGGGGCGACGAGCAGTACTTC. Amino acid sequence: CASGTGGDEQYF.

CDR3 sequence (DNA): TGTGCCAGTAACGAGGGGGCGGGCCCCTACGAGCAGTACTTC. The encoded protein is CASNEGAGPYEQYF. V is TRBV19 and J is TRBJ2-7, with 7 bases fitting TRBD1. This CDR3 has 14 amino acids. Trimming took 7 bases from V and 2 from J; bases not matched to a gene: 8. CDR1 LNHDA and CDR2 SQIVND come from the germline V gene (reference sequence).

This clone was seen only a few times. The genes are TRBV27 and TRBJ1-5, with D unresolved. The CDR3 has 13 residues. V gave up 4 bases and J gave up 7 bases, with 11 bases separating them. CDR1 and CDR2 from the germline V gene are MNHEY and SMNVEV (reference sequence). CDR3 DNA sequence: TGTGCCAGCAGTTCCGGGCTAGGGCAGCCCCAGCATTTT. Residues: CASSSGLGQPQHF.

The chain links TRBV4-3 to TRBJ2-2, with no clear D. Germline V gene sequence: CDR1 LGHNA, CDR2 YSLEER. V lost 1 base to trimming and J lost 2 bases, with 14 bases between them. The CDR3 covers 17 residues. In nucleotides, the CDR3 is TGCGCCAGCAGCCAAGGTCTCACAGCCTTCAACACCGGGGAGCTGTTTTTT. Translated, it gives CASSQGLTAFNTGELFF.

The V and J genes are TRBV11-3 and TRBJ2-3; TRBD1 matches 7 bases. J was trimmed by 6 bases and V by 1 base; bases with no gene match: 4. The germline CDR1 and CDR2 sequences are SGHNT and YENEEA. The CDR3 length is 14 residues. CDR3 DNA: TGTGCCAGCAGCTTAGTAGGGGGCCGCGATACGCAGTATTTT. Residues: CASSLVGGRDTQYF.

The rearrangement uses TRBV15 and TRBJ1-1, with D uncertain. Germline values: CDR1 LNHNV, CDR2 YYDKDF (reference sequence). Trimming removed 0 bases from V and 0 bases from J, with 8 bases in between. CDR3 length equals 15 residues. CDR3 region: CATSREYGMNTEAFF. CDR3 DNA sequence: TGTGCCACCAGCAGAGAGTACGGTATGAACACTGAAGCTTTCTTT.

V gene TRBV11-2 combines with J gene TRBJ2-5; 8 nucleotides line up with TRBD1. The J segment lost 2 bases and the V segment lost 1 base, leaving 9 bases of the junction unmatched. CDR1 SGHAT and CDR2 FQNNGV come from the germline V gene. The CDR3 is 17 amino acids. Here the CDR3 reads CASSLVPTGTGQETQYF. For the CDR3, the DNA is TGTGCCAGCAGCTTAGTCCCGACAGGGACAGGTCAAGAGACCCAGTACTTC.

This clone turned up a few times. The genes are TRBV30 and TRBJ2-1; TRBD2 matches 7 bases. V dropped 0 bases and J dropped 15; count of bases not matched to a gene: 8. The germline CDR1 and CDR2 sequences are GTSNPN and SVGIG (reference sequence). The CDR3 spans 12 residues. The CDR3, as DNA: TGTGCCTGGAGTGTACGGCGGGAGCGGACGTTCTTC. Residues: CAWSVRRERTFF.

The J gene is TRBJ2-2, the V gene TRBV7-9; TRBD1 matches at 7 bases. V dropped 2 bases and J dropped 4; count of bases not matched to a gene: 7. The CDR3 sequence is 16 residues long. Per the germline V gene, CDR1 is SEHNR and CDR2 is FQNEAQ (reference sequence). CDR3 nucleotides: TGTGCCAGCAGCTTAAAGGACAGGATTTCCACCGGGGAGCTGTTTTTT. This sequence encodes CASSLKDRISTGELFF. Filled out from reference TRBV7-9 and TRBJ2-2, the complete variable domain reads DTGVSQNPRHKITKRGQNVTFRCDPISEHNRLYWYRQTLGQGPEFLTYFQNEAQLEKSRLLSDRFSAERPKGSFSTLEIQRTEQGDSAMYLCASSLKDRISTGELFFGEGSRLTVL.

In this sample, this clone turned up once. The chain combines TRBV18 with TRBJ1-1, with D unclear. This CDR3 spans 11 amino acids. Trimming took 6 bases from V and 5 from J, leaving 7 bases between them. Germline V CDR1 and CDR2: KGHSH, LQKENI. As DNA, the CDR3 is TGTGCCAGCTCGCCGGGTACTGAAGCTTTCTTT. Protein product: CASSPGTEAFF.

The rearrangement links TRBV7-9 to TRBJ1-4; the match to TRBD1 covers 8 bases. This CDR3 is 16 amino acids long. Germline CDR1 SEHNR, CDR2 FQNEAQ (reference sequence). V shed 4 bases, J shed 14 bases, and the junction held 18 bases outside the gene matches. DNA of the CDR3: TGTGCCAGCAGCTCCCCCGGGACAGGCGGGGTATCTGGGCTGTTTTTT. This translates into CASSSPGTGGVSGLFF.

This rearrangement joins TRBV7-8 to TRBJ1-4; 7 bases agree with TRBD1. With V trimmed by 5 bases and J by 0 bases, 6 bases remained unmatched. Germline-derived CDR1 and CDR2 are SGHVS and FQNEAQ. The CDR3 contains 16 residues. The CDR3 loop reads CASSQGGRATNEKLFF. CDR3 nucleotides: TGTGCCAGCAGCCAGGGGGGGCGGGCAACTAATGAAAAACTGTTTTTT.

J is TRBJ1-2 and V is TRBV4-3; 7 bases line up with TRBD1. After removal of 1 base from V and 5 bases from J, the junction contained 13 bases not matched to a gene. Germline CDR1 and CDR2: LGHNA and YSLEER. The CDR3 runs 17 residues. CDR3 sequence reads: CASSQAHSRDSDYGYTF. The CDR3 DNA is TGCGCCAGCAGCCAAGCCCACAGCCGGGACAGTGATTATGGCTACACCTTC.

The V gene is TRBV5-5, the J gene TRBJ1-2, with a tentative D call TRBD1 (6 bases). Germline CDR1 and CDR2: SGHKS and YYEKEE (reference sequence). V was clipped by 0 bases and J by 8 bases, with 8 bases between them. This CDR3 comprises 12 residues. The CDR3 bases are TGTGCCAGCAGCTTGGACAGGGACGGCTACACCTTC. Translating gives CASSLDRDGYTF.

The V and J genes are TRBV18 and TRBJ1-4; TRBD1 agrees at 11 bases. Unmatched junction bases numbered 12, after V lost 5 bases and J lost 7 bases. The CDR3 spans 17 residues. Germline CDR1 and CDR2: KGHSH and LQKENI. As DNA, the CDR3 is TGTGCCAGCTCAACTCAAACTGGACAGGGGGCCGGTGAAAAACTGTTTTTT. The encoded protein is CASSTQTGQGAGEKLFF.

V is TRBV18 and J is TRBJ2-7; D is tentatively TRBD1 or TRBD2 (5 bases each). This CDR3 has 13 residues. CDR1 and CDR2 (germline): KGHSH, LQKENI. Deletions cut 3 bases from V and 4 bases from J, with 10 bases between. CDR3 protein: CASSPAGTYEQYF. The CDR3 DNA reads TGTGCCAGCTCACCGGCAGGGACGTACGAGCAGTACTTC.

The rearrangement links TRBV9 to TRBJ2-3, with D perhaps matching TRBD1 or TRBD2 (5 bases each). The V and J ends lost 3 bases and 1 base respectively, with 9 bases between them. This CDR3 spans 14 amino acids. Germline CDR1 and CDR2: SGDLS and YYNGEE. CDR3: CASSGRGGTDTQYF. The CDR3 nucleotides read TGTGCCAGCAGCGGAAGAGGGGGCACAGATACGCAGTATTTT.

The sample holds a few counts of this clone. The gene calls are TRBV9 and TRBJ1-2, with 8 bases matching TRBD1. From germline, CDR1 is SGDLS and CDR2 YYNGEE. This CDR3 contains 13 residues. After removal of 0 bases from V and 7 bases from J, the junction contained 2 bases not matched to a gene. This CDR3 reads CASSVGTGFGYTF. The CDR3 region has the DNA TGTGCCAGCAGCGTAGGGACAGGGTTTGGCTACACCTTC.

J is TRBJ2-5 and V is TRBV5-1, with D perhaps given as TRBD1 or TRBD2 (5 bases each). Germline V CDR1 and CDR2: SGHRS, YFSETQ. Trimming stripped 0 bases from V and 8 bases from J, with 14 bases between. CDR3 length: 14 amino acids. CDR3 protein: CASSLGVEGKTQYF. For the CDR3, the DNA is TGCGCCAGCAGCTTGGGTGTCGAGGGGAAAACCCAGTACTTC.

This clone showed up just once. This rearrangement joins TRBV7-9 to TRBJ1-1; maybe TRBD1 (5 bases). The CDR3 contains 12 residues. The germline V gene has CDR1 SEHNR and CDR2 FQNEAQ (reference sequence). V gave up 5 bases and J gave up 9 bases, with 13 bases separating them. CDR3 amino acids: CASSLWGDQAFF. CDR3 DNA sequence: TGTGCCAGCAGCCTGTGGGGGGATCAAGCTTTCTTT.

This clone occurred a few times. The chain employs TRBV2 and TRBJ1-5; D is unclear. V gave up 5 bases and J gave up 0 bases, with 5 bases separating them. The germline V gene has CDR1 SNHLY and CDR2 FYNNEI. The length of the CDR3 is 13 residues. The CDR3 DNA reads TGTGCCAGCAGTTCGGATAGCAATCAGCCCCAGCATTTT. It translates to CASSSDSNQPQHF.

This chain connects TRBV2 to TRBJ2-1; 7 nucleotides align to TRBD2. This CDR3 is 13 amino acids long. Unmatched junction bases numbered 5, after V lost 8 bases and J lost 4 bases. The V gene's germline CDR1 is SNHLY and CDR2 FYNNEI. CDR3 nucleotides: TGTGCCAGCGGGAATAGCGGGTACAATGAGCAGTTCTTC. Residues: CASGNSGYNEQFF.